A selection of T cell receptor beta chains follows, all from one sample in a study of CD8 T cells in Susac syndrome. MiXCR, applied by TCRdb to the immunoSEQ multiplex PCR reads, yields one record per CDR3 protein. The data show around 150,000 distinct CDR3 sequences, with approximately 95% seen just once and approximately 0.18% held by the top ten. Input material: CD8+ T cells from PBMCs. These receptors all come from a human donor with Susac syndrome. CDR3s leave out the opening cysteine and the closing phenylalanine or tryptophan.

J gene	V gene	CDR3 protein
TRBJ2-5	TRBV29-1	SVESPLPGQFGRETQY
TRBJ2-1	TRBV12-3/TRBV12-4	ASSLSGGRNNEQF
TRBJ2-1	TRBV6-1	ASSEAPDYNNEQF
TRBJ2-5	TRBV27	ASSRRGQETQY
TRBJ1-1	TRBV20-1	SAATGPTEAF
TRBJ1-2	TRBV29-1	SVEDLRAGGYGYT
TRBJ2-1	TRBV27	ASSLSSHNEQF
TRBJ1-1	TRBV5-1	ASSLDRWNTEAF
TRBJ2-7	TRBV9	ASSVEGDPSYEQY
TRBJ2-3	TRBV7-8	ASSRRGRLLVDTQY
TRBJ2-2	TRBV20-1	SARDRLAGAFPGELF
TRBJ2-7	TRBV9	ASSVVPASYEQY
TRBJ1-2	TRBV2	AKSHRGINYGYT
TRBJ2-1	TRBV3-1	ASSQEAAGGYNEQF
TRBJ2-7	TRBV27	ASSSQGGGIHYEQY
TRBJ2-7	TRBV20-1	SSRRLSSYEQY
TRBJ2-1	TRBV9	ASSEGGSGSNEQF
TRBJ2-2	TRBV13	ASSAQTSGSTGELF
TRBJ1-1	TRBV7-9	ASSHRQGFAEAF
TRBJ2-7	TRBV4-1	ASSQVDGLAGAYEQY
TRBJ2-7	TRBV6-6	ASGGRDTSYEQY
TRBJ1-2	TRBV20-1	SPRGANYGYT
TRBJ2-1	TRBV24-1	ATSARIDNEQF
TRBJ2-3	TRBV27	ASSLGESGRDTQY
TRBJ2-6	TRBV29-1	SVEGAGANVLT
TRBJ2-1	TRBV12-3/TRBV12-4	ASRGTNLPYNEQF
TRBJ1-2	TRBV7-9	AIGTDYGYT
TRBJ2-1	TRBV3-1	ASSQGTSGTGEQF
TRBJ2-7	TRBV11-2	ASSLEGLAGEQY
TRBJ2-3	TRBV9	ASSVDSGQSTDTQY
TRBJ2-7	TRBV20-1	SASPRDTSYEQY
TRBJ2-2	TRBV25-1	ASSGTAQALF
TRBJ2-5	TRBV20-1	SAGTVQETQY
TRBJ2-7	TRBV7-3	ASSSTGITKDQQY
TRBJ2-1	TRBV4-2	ASSSTGGSAHNEQF
TRBJ1-2	TRBV27	ASSLSESYYGYT
TRBJ2-1	TRBV11-1	ASSFSSHEQF
TRBJ2-3	TRBV7-9	ASAEATSGRIPSTDTQY
TRBJ2-7	TRBV5-1	ASSTGQGPGEQY
TRBJ1-1	TRBV9	ASSGLNTEAF
TRBJ2-7	TRBV29-1	SVRSGIGYEQY
TRBJ1-1	TRBV9	ASSVAGTGGAEAF
TRBJ2-7	TRBV5-1	ASSLGIFRGLYEQY
TRBJ2-1	TRBV13	ASSLTRSGRYYNEQF
TRBJ2-1	TRBV4-1	ASSQDDGVAGWEQF
TRBJ2-5	TRBV20-1	SALDQRRQETQY
TRBJ2-3	TRBV12-3/TRBV12-4	ASTTPGSATDTQY